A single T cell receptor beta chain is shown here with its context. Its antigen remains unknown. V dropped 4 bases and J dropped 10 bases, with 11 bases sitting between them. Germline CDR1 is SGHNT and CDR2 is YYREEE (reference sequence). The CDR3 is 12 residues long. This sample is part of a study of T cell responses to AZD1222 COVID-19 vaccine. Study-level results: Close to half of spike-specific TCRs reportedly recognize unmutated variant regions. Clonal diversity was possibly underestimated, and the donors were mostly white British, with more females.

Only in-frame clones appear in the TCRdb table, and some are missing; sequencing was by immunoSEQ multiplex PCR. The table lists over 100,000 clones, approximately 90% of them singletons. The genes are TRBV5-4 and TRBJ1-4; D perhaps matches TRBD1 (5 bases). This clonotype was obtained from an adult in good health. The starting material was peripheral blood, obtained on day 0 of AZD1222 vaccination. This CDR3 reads CASSPTGGKLFF. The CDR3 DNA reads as TGTGCCAGCAGCCCCACCGGGGGAAAACTGTTTTTT.